This T cell receptor beta chain appears in the sequencing data of a study of siplizumab effects on memory and regulatory T cells (dated by TCRdb to between 2017 and 2020). Concerning the study at large: The study looked at the effect of siplizumab, an anti-CD2 antibody, on alloreactive T-cell subsets in allogeneic mixed lymphocyte reactions made from human PBMCs. The full study reports these points: Unstimulated naive T cells appeared to be more diverse than memory T cells, and naive cells seemed to make a substantial contribution to the alloresponse. Whether proliferating Tregs from siplizumab cultures actually had suppressive function was not functionally confirmed. A naive or memory phenotype could not be assigned to roughly 75-97% of proliferating CD4+ or CD8+ clones. The cumulative frequency of alloreactive sequences traceable to unstimulated CD4+ memory T cells was significantly reduced by siplizumab. Because sequences below about 10^-5 frequency were poorly captured, only a minor fraction of alloreactive clones could be mapped to unstimulated subsets. In reactions with siplizumab, an average of roughly 69% of mappable alloreactive CD4+ clones were Treg-derived, compared with roughly 30% in control reactions.

Comment on this clone: No cognate antigen has been identified for it. No much larger clone exists at a distance of one base, and base qualities are not known.

The library relied on the immunoSEQ multiplex PCR assay. Roughly 10^5 TCR templates per sample were assayed on the deep sequencing platform. Genomic DNA extracted from sorted T cells was the material used for TCRbeta CDR3 sequencing. The paper's processing steps were these. Clonal analysis of TCRbeta CDR3 data was done in the R programming language. Alloreactive CD4+ and CD8+ clones were identified by comparing unstimulated samples to CFSE-low samples taken after the reaction. Alloreactive CD4+ clones were assigned to regulatory or non-regulatory origin by matching sequences to sorted unstimulated Treg and non-Treg repertoires. In its TCRdb copy, this immuneACCESS table keeps in-frame sequences only and misses some clones. Where compared with another copy, unresolved V genes explain less than half of these, and the others have no known cause. Clonal size and the V and J genes are those of that table, whereas D and trimming came from the DNA. In all, the sample holds more than 85,000 clones, and 85% to 95% of those were seen once. The top ten clonotypes cover roughly 0.6% of the sample.

Sorted unstimulated T cells and proliferating T cells recovered from mixed lymphocyte reactions underwent TCRbeta CDR3 sequencing. Fresh whole blood from approximately ten HLA-typed healthy donors was used to isolate PBMCs. To map where alloreactive clones came from, unstimulated CD4+ regulatory T cells were FACS-sorted. The sequence was collected from a human donor in good health. The sequencing input was Tregs sorted from blood.

In nucleotides, the sequence is TGTGCCAGCAGCTTAGTTTTGGGCTTAAACTCCTACAATGAGCAGTTCTTC. Its amino acids are CASSLVLGLNSYNEQFF. The chain employs TRBV7-2 and TRBJ2-1; no D gene can be assigned with confidence. Including cysteine and phenylalanine, the CDR3 has 17 amino acids. Here the CDR3 DNA is all that survives: 51 bases in frame from base 1. Via the germline V gene, CDR1 is SGHTA and CDR2 FQGNSA. The V and J ends are trimmed by 1 base and 0 bases, leaving 13 bases between them.